Following are 9 T cell receptor beta chains from one sample sequenced in a study of cytomegalovirus exposure and HLA in healthy donors (dated by TCRdb to the late 2010s). Preparation of the library involved the immunoSEQ multiplex PCR assay. A mixture of 60 forward primers for TCR Vbeta segments and 13 reverse primers for TCR Jbeta segments was used in the multiplex PCR. TCRdb mirrors the immuneACCESS table, restricted to in-frame sequences. Some clones are absent from its copies; in checked studies, under half trace to an unresolved V gene, and the reason for the others is unknown. The sample profile shows 130,000 or so clones; 77% of them were found once. The biggest ten clones account for approximately 4.2% of the sample. Material: PBMCs. These receptors came from a male donor in good health and CMV-seropositive.

The chain is built from TRBV5-4 and TRBJ1-1; possibly TRBD1 for D (6 bases). The CDR3 loop spans 15 amino acids. CDR1 and CDR2 from the germline V gene are SGHNT and YYREEE (reference sequence). V gave up 0 bases and J gave up 5 bases, with 14 bases separating them. CDR3 sequence reads: CASSLVGGRGTEAFF. Written as DNA, the CDR3 is TGTGCCAGCAGCTTGGTGGGGGGGCGCGGGACTGAAGCTTTCTTT.

DNA for the CDR3: TGTGCCAGCAGCCCCCGCATCGGGGGGGCATCTGGGGCCAACGTCCTGACTTTC. Translated: CASSPRIGGASGANVLTF. J is TRBJ2-6 and V is TRBV11-2, with 8 bases that match TRBD2. Germline V gene data show CDR1 as SGHAT and CDR2 as FQNNGV. CDR3 length: 18 amino acids. J lost 1 base, V lost 5 bases, and 10 bases had no gene match. Full variable domain (remainder filled in from reference TRBV11-2 and TRBJ2-6): EAGVAQSPRYKIIEKRQSVAFWCNPISGHATLYWYQQILGQGPKLLIQFQNNGVVDDSQLPKDRFSAERLKGVDSTLKIQPAKLEDSAVYLCASSPRIGGASGANVLTFGAGSRLTVL.

V is TRBV11-2 and J is TRBJ1-2; 8 bases match TRBD1. Germline CDR1 and CDR2: SGHAT and FQNNGV. V lost 5 bases to trimming and J lost 5 bases; unmatched junction nucleotides: 10. The CDR3 sequence is 15 residues long. This CDR3 is CASSGLGQGVYGYTF. The CDR3 DNA reads as TGTGCCAGCAGCGGATTAGGACAGGGTGTATATGGCTACACCTTC.

V is TRBV4-1 and J is TRBJ1-2, with D perhaps TRBD1 (6 bases). Trimming took off 0 bases at V and 1 base at J, with 9 bases between the two ends. Germline CDR1 MGHRA, CDR2 YSYEKL. The CDR3 is 15 amino acids. CDR3 nucleotides: TGCGCCAGCAGCCAAGACTGGGACATTAACTATGGCTACACCTTC. Translated, it gives CASSQDWDINYGYTF.

This clone has just a few counts. This sequence joins TRBV15 and TRBJ1-6; 7 bases match TRBD1. V lost 3 bases, J lost 3 bases, and 5 bases stayed unmatched. Germline V gives CDR1 LNHNV, CDR2 YYDKDF (reference sequence). The CDR3 consists of 16 residues. The CDR3 nucleotides are TGTGCCACCAGCAGGACCGGACAGGTCTATAATTCACCCCTCCACTTT. Its translation: CATSRTGQVYNSPLHF.

The rearrangement links TRBV19 to TRBJ1-1; D is undetermined. V lost 2 bases and J 3 bases, leaving 13 bases between the germline ends. This CDR3 is built from 15 residues. Germline assignment: CDR1 LNHDA and CDR2 SQIVND (reference sequence). The CDR3 DNA follows: TGTGCCAGTAGTATAAGTCGGGGTCTCCACACTGAAGCTTTCTTT. Translation gives CASSISRGLHTEAFF.

The J gene is TRBJ1-5, the V gene TRBV2; D perhaps matches TRBD1 (6 bases). V was shortened by 6 bases and J by 3 bases, with 12 bases between the two germline ends. Germline CDR1 and CDR2: SNHLY and FYNNEI. CDR3 size: 14 residues. The CDR3 sequence: CASRRDTANQPQHF. DNA of the CDR3: TGTGCCAGCAGGAGGGACACAGCCAATCAGCCCCAGCATTTT.

This clone was counted only a few times. This sequence joins TRBV7-3 and TRBJ2-1; 12 bases are shared with TRBD2. Germline CDR1 and CDR2: SGHTA and FQGTGA. The trim removed 5 bases at V and 6 bases at J, leaving 5 bases unmatched. The CDR3 has 15 residues. The DNA for the CDR3 is TGTGCCAGCAGCCCTAGCGGGAGGGCCCCCAATGAGCAGTTCTTC. Its translation is CASSPSGRAPNEQFF.

This chain connects TRBV5-4 to TRBJ1-1; the D gene is possibly TRBD1 (6 bases). The CDR3 is made up of 15 amino acids. V shed 3 bases and J shed 3 bases, with 15 bases lying between them. The germline gives CDR1 SGHNT, CDR2 YYREEE (reference sequence). For the CDR3, the DNA is TGTGCCAGCAGCTGGGGGCGAGCCGGGGACACTGAAGCTTTCTTT. It codes for CASSWGRAGDTEAFF.